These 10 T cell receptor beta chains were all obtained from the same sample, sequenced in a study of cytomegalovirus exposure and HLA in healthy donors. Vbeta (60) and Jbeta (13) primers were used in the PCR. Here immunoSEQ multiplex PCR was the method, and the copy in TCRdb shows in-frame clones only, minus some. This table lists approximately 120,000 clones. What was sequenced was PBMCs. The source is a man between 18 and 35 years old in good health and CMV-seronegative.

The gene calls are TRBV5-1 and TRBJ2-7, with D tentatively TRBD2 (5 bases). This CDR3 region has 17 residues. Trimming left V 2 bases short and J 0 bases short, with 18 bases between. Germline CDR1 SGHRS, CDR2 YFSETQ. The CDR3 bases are TGCGCCAGCAGCTTCTTTGTCCGGGGTTCCCTCTCCTACGAGCAGTACTTC. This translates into CASSFFVRGSLSYEQYF.

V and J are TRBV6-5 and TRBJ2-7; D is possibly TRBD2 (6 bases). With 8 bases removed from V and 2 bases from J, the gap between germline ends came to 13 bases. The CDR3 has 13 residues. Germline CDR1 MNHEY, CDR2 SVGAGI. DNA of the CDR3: TGTGCCAGCTCCTACCGGGGGACCTACGAGCAGTACTTC. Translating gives CASSYRGTYEQYF.

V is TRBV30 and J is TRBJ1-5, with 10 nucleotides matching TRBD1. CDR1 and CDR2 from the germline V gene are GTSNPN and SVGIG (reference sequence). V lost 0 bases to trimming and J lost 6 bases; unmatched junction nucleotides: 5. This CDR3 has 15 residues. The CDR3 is CAWSVHGTGVQPQHF. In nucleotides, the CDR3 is TGTGCCTGGAGTGTACATGGGACAGGGGTTCAGCCCCAGCATTTT.

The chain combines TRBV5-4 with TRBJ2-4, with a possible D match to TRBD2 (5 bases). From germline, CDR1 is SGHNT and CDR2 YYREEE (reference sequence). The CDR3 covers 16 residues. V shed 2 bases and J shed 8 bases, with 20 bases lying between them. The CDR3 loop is CASSFSGNLVEDIQYF. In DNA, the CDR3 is TGTGCCAGCAGCTTTTCCGGTAATCTTGTGGAGGACATTCAGTACTTC.

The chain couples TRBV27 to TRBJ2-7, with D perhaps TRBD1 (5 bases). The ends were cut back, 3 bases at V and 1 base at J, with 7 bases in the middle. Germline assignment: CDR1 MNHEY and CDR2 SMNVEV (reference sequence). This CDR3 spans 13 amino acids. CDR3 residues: CASSLQGSYEQYF. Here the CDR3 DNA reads TGTGCCAGCAGTTTGCAGGGATCCTACGAGCAGTACTTC.

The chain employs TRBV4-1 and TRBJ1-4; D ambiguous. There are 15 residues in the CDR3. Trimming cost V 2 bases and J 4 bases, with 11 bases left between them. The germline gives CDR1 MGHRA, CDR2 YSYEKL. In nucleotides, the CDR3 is TGCGCCAGCAGCCAATTAGGACTGTTTAATGAAAAACTGTTTTTT. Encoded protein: CASSQLGLFNEKLFF.

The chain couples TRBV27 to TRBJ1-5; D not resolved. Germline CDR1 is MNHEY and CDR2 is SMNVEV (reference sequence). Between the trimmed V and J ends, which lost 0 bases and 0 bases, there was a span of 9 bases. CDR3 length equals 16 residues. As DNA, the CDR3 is TGTGCCAGCAGTTTATCGATTCCTAATAGCAATCAGCCCCAGCATTTT. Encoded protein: CASSLSIPNSNQPQHF.

CDR3 protein: CASSLGGRGAYEQYF. The CDR3 DNA is TGTGCCAGCAGCCTCGGAGGGAGAGGTGCCTACGAGCAGTACTTC. V is TRBV27 and J is TRBJ2-7, with TRBD2 as a possible D gene (6 bases). With 6 bases removed from V and 2 bases from J, the gap between germline ends came to 17 bases. The CDR3 length is 15 residues. Germline-derived CDR1 and CDR2 are MNHEY and SMNVEV (reference sequence).

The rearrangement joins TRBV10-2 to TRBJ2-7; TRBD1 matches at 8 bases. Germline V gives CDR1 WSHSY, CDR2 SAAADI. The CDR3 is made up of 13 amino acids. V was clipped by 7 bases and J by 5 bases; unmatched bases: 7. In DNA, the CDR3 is TGCGCCAGCAAGGGGGCAGGGGGCCACGAGCAGTACTTC. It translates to CASKGAGGHEQYF.

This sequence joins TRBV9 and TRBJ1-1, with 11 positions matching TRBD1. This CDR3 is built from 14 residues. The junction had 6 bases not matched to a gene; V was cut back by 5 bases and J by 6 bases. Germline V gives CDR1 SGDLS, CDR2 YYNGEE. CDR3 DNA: TGTGCCAGCAGAGGACAGGGGGCGATCTCTGAAGCTTTCTTT. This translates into CASRGQGAISEAFF.